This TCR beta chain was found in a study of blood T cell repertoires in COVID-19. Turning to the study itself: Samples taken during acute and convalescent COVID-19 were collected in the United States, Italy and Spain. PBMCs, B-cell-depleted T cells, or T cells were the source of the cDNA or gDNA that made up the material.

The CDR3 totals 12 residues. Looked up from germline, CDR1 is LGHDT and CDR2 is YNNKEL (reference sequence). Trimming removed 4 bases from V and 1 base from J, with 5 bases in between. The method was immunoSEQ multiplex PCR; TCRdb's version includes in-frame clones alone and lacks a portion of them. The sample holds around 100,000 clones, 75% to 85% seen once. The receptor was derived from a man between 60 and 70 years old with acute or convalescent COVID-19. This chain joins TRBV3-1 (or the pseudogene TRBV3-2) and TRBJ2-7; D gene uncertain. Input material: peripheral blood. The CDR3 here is CASSRRSYEQYF. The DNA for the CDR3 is TGTGCCAGCAGCCGCCGGTCCTACGAGCAGTACTTC.